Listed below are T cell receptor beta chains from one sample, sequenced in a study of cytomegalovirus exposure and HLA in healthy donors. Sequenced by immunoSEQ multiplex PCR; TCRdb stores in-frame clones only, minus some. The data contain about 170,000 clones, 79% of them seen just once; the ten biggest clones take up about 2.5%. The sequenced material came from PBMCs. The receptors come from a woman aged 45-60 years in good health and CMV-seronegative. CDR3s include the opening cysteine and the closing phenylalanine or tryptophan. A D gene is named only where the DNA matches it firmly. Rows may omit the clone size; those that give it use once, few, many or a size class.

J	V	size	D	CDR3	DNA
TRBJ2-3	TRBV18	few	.	CASSPQTQGNTQYF	TGTGCCAGCTCACCACAAACCCAGGGAAATACGCAGTATTTT
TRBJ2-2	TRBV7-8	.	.	CASSPLPQGTGELFF	TGTGCCAGCAGCCCGTTACCGCAGGGTACCGGGGAGCTGTTTTTT
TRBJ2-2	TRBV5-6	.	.	CASSLGARNTGELFF	TGTGCCAGCAGCTTGGGTGCCAGGAACACCGGGGAGCTGTTTTTT
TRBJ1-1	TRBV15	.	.	CATSRDPLDAGTEAFF	TGTGCCACCAGCAGAGATCCCCTTGATGCGGGCACTGAAGCTTTCTTT
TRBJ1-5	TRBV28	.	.	CASSPQGPDTGVDQPQHF	TGTGCCAGCAGTCCCCAAGGTCCAGACACCGGGGTTGATCAGCCCCAGCATTTT
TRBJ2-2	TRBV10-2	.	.	CASSDPGRRSGELFF	TGCGCCAGCAGTGACCCAGGCAGGAGGAGCGGGGAGCTGTTTTTT
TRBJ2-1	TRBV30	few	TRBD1	CAWSWGTGIGEQFF	TGTGCCTGGAGTTGGGGGACAGGGATCGGCGAGCAGTTCTTC
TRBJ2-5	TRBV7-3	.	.	CSSKPGHGNQETQYF	TGTTCCAGCAAACCGGGACACGGGAATCAAGAGACCCAGTACTTC
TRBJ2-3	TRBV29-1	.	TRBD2	CSVVVLAGVTTDTQYF	TGCAGCGTTGTAGTGCTAGCGGGGGTTACCACAGATACGCAGTATTTT
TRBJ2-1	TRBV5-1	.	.	CASSLKATSRGYNEQFF	TGCGCCAGCAGCTTGAAGGCGACCTCCCGAGGCTACAATGAGCAGTTCTTC
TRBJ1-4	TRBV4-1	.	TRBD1	CASSQTDRVHEKLFF	TGCGCCAGCAGCCAGACCGACAGGGTACATGAAAAACTGTTTTTT
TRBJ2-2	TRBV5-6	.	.	CASSFGTTGELFF	TGTGCCAGCAGCTTCGGTACCACCGGGGAGCTGTTTTTT